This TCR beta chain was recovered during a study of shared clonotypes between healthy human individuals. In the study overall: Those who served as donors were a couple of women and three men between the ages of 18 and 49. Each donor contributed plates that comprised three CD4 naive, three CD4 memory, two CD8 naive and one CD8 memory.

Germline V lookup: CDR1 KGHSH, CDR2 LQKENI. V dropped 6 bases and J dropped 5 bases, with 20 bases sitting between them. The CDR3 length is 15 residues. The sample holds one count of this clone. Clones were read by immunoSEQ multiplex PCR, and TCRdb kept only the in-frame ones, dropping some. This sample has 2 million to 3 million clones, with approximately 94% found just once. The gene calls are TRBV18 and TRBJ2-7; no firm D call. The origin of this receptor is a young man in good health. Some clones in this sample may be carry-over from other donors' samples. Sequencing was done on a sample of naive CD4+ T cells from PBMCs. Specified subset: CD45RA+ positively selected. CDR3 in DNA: TGTGCCAGCTCGCCTGACATCGGAGTGATCCACGAGCAGTACTTC. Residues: CASSPDIGVIHEQYF.